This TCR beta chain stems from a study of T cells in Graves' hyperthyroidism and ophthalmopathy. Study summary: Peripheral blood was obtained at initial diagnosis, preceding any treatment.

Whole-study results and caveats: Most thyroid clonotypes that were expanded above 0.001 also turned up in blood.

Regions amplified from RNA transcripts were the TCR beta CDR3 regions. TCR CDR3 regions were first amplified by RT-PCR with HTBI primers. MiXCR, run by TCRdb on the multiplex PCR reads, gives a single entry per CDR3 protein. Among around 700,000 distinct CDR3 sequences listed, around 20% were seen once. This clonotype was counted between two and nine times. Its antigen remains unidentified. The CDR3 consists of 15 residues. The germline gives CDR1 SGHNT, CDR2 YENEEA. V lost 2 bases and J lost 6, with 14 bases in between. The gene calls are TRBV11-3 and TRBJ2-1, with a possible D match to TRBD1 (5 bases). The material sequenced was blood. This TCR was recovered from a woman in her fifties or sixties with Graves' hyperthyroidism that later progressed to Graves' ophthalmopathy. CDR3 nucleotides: TGTGCCAGCAGCTTAAGGCAGGGAAGGGTCAATGAGCAGTTCTTC. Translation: CASSLRQGRVNEQFF.